This entry concerns a single T cell receptor beta chain. The data were obtained in a study of patients and donors after allogeneic stem cell transplantation. Trimming stripped 2 bases from V and 3 bases from J, with 8 bases between. The CDR3 loop spans 14 amino acids. One entry per CDR3 protein results from TCRdb running MiXCR on the RT-PCR reads. The sample lists about 210,000 distinct CDR3 sequences; 38% were seen once. What was sequenced was blood, either unsorted or a sorted T cell fraction (not recorded which). The chain uses TRBV12-3 or TRBV12-4 and TRBJ1-5; D remains unclear. The receptor's source is a human donor who was either an allogeneic HSCT recipient or a stem cell or donor lymphocyte infusion donor (not recorded which). It is not recorded whose cells these are; they may come from a transplant donor. The CDR3 DNA is TGTGCCAGCAGTTTACGGGGAACCAATCAGCCCCAGCATTTT. Translation: CASSLRGTNQPQHF.